A single sample is the source of the 18 T cell receptor beta chains below, sequenced in a study of PD-1 blockade in classical Hodgkin lymphoma. Every one of the patients relapsed after autologous stem cell transplantation (brentuximab vedotin exposure was variable). Assay: immunoSEQ multiplex PCR; the TCRdb copy retains only in-frame clones and omits some. This sample has around 40,000 clones, with 78% found just once. Source: peripheral blood mononuclear cells (PBMCs), taken at baseline. Source of these receptors: a human donor with classical Hodgkin lymphoma.

This clone was observed once. The chain links TRBV2 to TRBJ2-7; 7 positions match TRBD2. Germline CDR1 reads SNHLY; CDR2 reads FYNNEI. Trimming at V came to 7 bases and at J to 0 bases, leaving 18 bases not matched to a gene. The CDR3 extends over 18 amino acids. The CDR3 DNA is TGTGCCAGCACTACACCGCAGTGGGGGGGGGATTCCTCCTACGAGCAGTACTTC. Translation gives CASTTPQWGGDSSYEQYF.

The gene calls are TRBV7-2 and TRBJ2-3; 10 bases align to TRBD2. The ends lost 2 bases at V and 3 bases at J; junction bases unmatched: 5. CDR1 is SGHTA and CDR2 is FQGNSA in the germline V gene. The CDR3 totals 16 residues. CDR3 coding DNA: TGTGCCAGCAGCTTATTAAGCGGGGGGGGTACAGATACGCAGTATTTT. It codes for CASSLLSGGGTDTQYF.

The chain uses TRBV6-1 and TRBJ2-7; TRBD1 agrees at 9 bases. The V and J ends lost 2 bases and 2 bases, in that order; junction bases with no gene match: 4. The germline V gene encodes CDR1 MNHNS and CDR2 SASEGT. CDR3 length equals 15 residues. CDR3 sequence: CASSELGQGPYEQYF. The DNA for the CDR3 is TGTGCCAGCAGTGAACTAGGACAGGGGCCCTACGAGCAGTACTTC.

This chain links TRBV6-1 with TRBJ2-3; TRBD2 matches at 7 bases. The CDR3 consists of 13 residues. J lost 5 bases, V lost 4 bases, and 3 bases had no gene match. Germline V lookup: CDR1 MNHNS, CDR2 SASEGT. CDR3 DNA sequence: TGTGCCAGCAGTGGGGACTATCGAGATACGCAGTATTTT. Protein sequence: CASSGDYRDTQYF.

V and J are TRBV4-3 and TRBJ2-3; D remains unclear. The V end lost 0 bases, the J end lost 6 bases, and 13 bases lay between the germline ends. Germline assignment: CDR1 LGHNA and CDR2 YSLEER. The CDR3 has 15 amino acids. CDR3 sequence: CASSQDYIRPDTQYF. CDR3 DNA sequence: TGCGCCAGCAGCCAAGACTATATTAGACCTGATACGCAGTATTTT.

The rearrangement uses TRBV11-2 and TRBJ1-2; a weak D match, TRBD1 (5 bases). The length of the CDR3 is 14 residues. V lost 1 base and J lost 7, with 13 bases in between. From germline, CDR1 is SGHAT and CDR2 FQNNGV. CDR3 nucleotide sequence: TGTGCCAGCAGCTTAGGCCTTGGGGGAGGTGGCTACACCTTC. This gives the protein CASSLGLGGGGYTF.

The rearrangement links TRBV6-5 to TRBJ2-5; 7 bases match TRBD1. The V segment lost 7 bases and the J segment 4 bases; nucleotides outside the gene matches: 6. The CDR3 is 13 amino acids. CDR1 is MNHEY and CDR2 is SVGAGI in the germline V gene. CDR3 sequence: CASTLQGRETQYF. CDR3 in DNA: TGTGCCAGCACCCTACAGGGGAGAGAGACCCAGTACTTC.

The chain links TRBV30 to TRBJ1-4; 9 bases agree with TRBD1. This CDR3 comprises 14 residues. V lost 4 bases and J lost 7; bases outside the gene matches: 7. In germline, CDR1 is GTSNPN, CDR2 SVGIG (reference sequence). The CDR3 DNA follows: TGTGCCTGGAACCCACAGGGGGCAGGTGAAAAACTGTTTTTT. This translates into CAWNPQGAGEKLFF.

V gene TRBV5-4 combines with J gene TRBJ1-2; D ambiguous. V was shortened by 4 bases and J by 5 bases, with 18 bases between the two germline ends. The length of the CDR3 is 15 residues. CDR1 and CDR2 (germline): SGHNT, YYREEE (reference sequence). Here the CDR3 reads CASSGLRESGYGYTF. CDR3 nucleotide sequence: TGTGCCAGCAGCGGCCTTCGCGAATCGGGGTATGGCTACACCTTC. Complete variable domain (other parts from reference TRBV5-4 and TRBJ1-2): ETGVTQSPTHLIKTRGQQVTLRCSSQSGHNTVSWYQQALGQGPQFIFQYYREEENGRGNFPPRFSGLQFPNYSSELNVNALELDDSALYLCASSGLRESGYGYTFGSGTRLTVV.

The chain uses TRBV10-2 and TRBJ2-7, with D tentatively TRBD1 or TRBD2 (5 bases each). Between the trimmed V and J ends, which lost 4 bases and 0 bases, there was a span of 22 bases. Germline V gene data show CDR1 as WSHSY and CDR2 as SAAADI. The CDR3 loop spans 18 amino acids. The CDR3 DNA sequence: TGCGCCAGCAGTGGGGAGACCTCCGGGACGGAGAGCTCCTACGAGCAGTACTTC. This sequence encodes CASSGETSGTESSYEQYF.

This chain links TRBV6-6 with TRBJ2-5, with unresolved D. This CDR3 has 12 residues. V shed 1 base and J shed 2 bases, with 2 bases lying between them. Germline V lookup: CDR1 MNHNY, CDR2 SVGAGI (reference sequence). CDR3 protein: CASSYYQETQYF. For the CDR3, the DNA is TGTGCCAGCAGTTACTATCAAGAGACCCAGTACTTC.

This clone was observed a handful of times. This sequence joins TRBV29-1 and TRBJ1-1; D is undetermined. The germline CDR1 and CDR2 sequences are SQVTM and ANQGSEA. The V gene lost 7 bases and the J gene lost 0 bases, with 9 bases spanning the gap. This CDR3 comprises 12 residues. For the CDR3, the DNA is TGCAGCGGAACACGAATGAACACTGAAGCTTTCTTT. Its translation is CSGTRMNTEAFF.

This sequence joins TRBV29-1 and TRBJ1-2; 9 nucleotides line up with TRBD1. CDR3 length equals 12 residues. V lost 7 bases, J lost 7 bases, and 7 bases stayed unmatched. Germline V CDR1 and CDR2: SQVTM, ANQGSEA. This CDR3 reads CSGGTGRFGYTF. The CDR3 DNA reads as TGCAGCGGCGGGACAGGGAGATTTGGCTACACCTTC.

This clone occurred once. The rearrangement links TRBV9 to TRBJ2-1, with a tentative D call TRBD2 (6 bases). CDR1 is SGDLS and CDR2 is YYNGEE in the germline V gene. Trimming shortened V by 4 bases and J by 10 bases, and 21 bases separated the two germline ends. There are 15 residues in the CDR3. The CDR3 nucleotides are TGTGCCAGCAGCCTCCGGGACTTCCTACTCGCCGAGCAGTTCTTC. Translating gives CASSLRDFLLAEQFF.

This chain uses TRBV7-9 with TRBJ1-2; perhaps TRBD1 as D (5 bases). The germline V and J ends were trimmed by 4 bases and 5 bases, with 8 bases remaining between them. CDR1 is SEHNR and CDR2 is FQNEAQ in the germline V gene (reference sequence). The CDR3 totals 12 residues. The chain's CDR3 is CASSSGGYGYTF. In DNA, the CDR3 is TGTGCCAGCAGCTCCGGGGGGTATGGCTACACCTTC.

The chain links TRBV18 to TRBJ1-2; the D gene is possibly TRBD1 (5 bases). The germline V gene encodes CDR1 KGHSH and CDR2 LQKENI. V lost 3 bases and J 3 bases, leaving 8 bases between the germline ends. This CDR3 has 13 residues. CDR3 amino acids: CASSPGRYYGYTF. The CDR3, as DNA: TGTGCCAGCTCACCGGGACGGTACTATGGCTACACCTTC.

The genes are TRBV5-4 and TRBJ2-7, with TRBD1 matching 10 bases. Trimming took 4 bases from V and 3 from J; bases not matched to a gene: 10. From germline, CDR1 is SGHNT and CDR2 YYREEE (reference sequence). CDR3 length equals 16 residues. CDR3 loop: CASSPAAGTGDYEQYF. The DNA for the CDR3 is TGTGCCAGCAGCCCAGCCGCCGGGACAGGGGACTACGAGCAGTACTTC.

This chain uses TRBV13 with TRBJ2-7; the match to TRBD2 covers 10 bases. CDR3 size: 14 residues. V lost 5 bases, J lost 2 bases, and 3 bases stayed unmatched. Looked up from germline, CDR1 is PRHDT and CDR2 is FYEKMQ (reference sequence). The CDR3 spells CASSPGLAAYEQYF. The CDR3 nucleotides are TGTGCCAGCAGCCCTGGACTAGCGGCCTACGAGCAGTACTTC.